This paragraph covers one T cell receptor (beta chain) sequence. V lost 6 bases and J 4 bases, leaving 13 bases between the germline ends. The CDR3 runs 13 residues. Germline V gene data show CDR1 as SGHRS and CDR2 as YFSETQ. These data originate in a study of beta chain features in type 1 diabetes. TCRB transcripts that were expressed got sequenced, as all of the isolated RNA had been reverse transcribed. Data came from immunoSEQ multiplex PCR; TCRdb stores just in-frame clones and leaves some out. The table shows around 400,000 clones, with roughly 16% occurring only once. Sequencing input: naive CD4+ T cells from blood. The TCR was taken from a woman in her late teens or twenties in good health. This chain joins TRBV5-1 and TRBJ2-5; possible D gene TRBD2, 6 bases. Here the CDR3 DNA reads TGCGCCAGCACCTTCCGGGGAGGAGAGACCCAGTACTTC. This codes for CASTFRGGETQYF.